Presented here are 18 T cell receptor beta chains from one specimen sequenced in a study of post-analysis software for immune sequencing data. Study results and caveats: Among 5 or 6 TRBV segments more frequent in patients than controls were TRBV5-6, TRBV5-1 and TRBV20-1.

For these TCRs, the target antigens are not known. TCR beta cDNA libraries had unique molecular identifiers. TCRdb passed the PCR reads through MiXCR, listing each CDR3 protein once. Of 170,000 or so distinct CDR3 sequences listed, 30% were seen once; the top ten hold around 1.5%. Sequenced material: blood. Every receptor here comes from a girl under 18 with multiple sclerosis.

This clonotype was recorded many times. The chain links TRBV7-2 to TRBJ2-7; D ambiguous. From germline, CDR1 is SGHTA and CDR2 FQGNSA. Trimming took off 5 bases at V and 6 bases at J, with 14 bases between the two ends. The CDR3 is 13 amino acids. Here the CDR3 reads CASSPPPGFEQYF. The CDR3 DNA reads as TGTGCCAGCAGCCCCCCCCCCGGGTTCGAGCAGTACTTC.

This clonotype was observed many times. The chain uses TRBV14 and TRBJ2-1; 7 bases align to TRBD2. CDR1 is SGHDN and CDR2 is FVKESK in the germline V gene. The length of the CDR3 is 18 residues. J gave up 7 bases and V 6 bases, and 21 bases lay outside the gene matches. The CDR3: CASRNLSERGSFANEQFF. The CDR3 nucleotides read TGTGCCAGCAGAAATTTATCCGAGCGGGGTTCATTCGCGAATGAGCAGTTCTTC.

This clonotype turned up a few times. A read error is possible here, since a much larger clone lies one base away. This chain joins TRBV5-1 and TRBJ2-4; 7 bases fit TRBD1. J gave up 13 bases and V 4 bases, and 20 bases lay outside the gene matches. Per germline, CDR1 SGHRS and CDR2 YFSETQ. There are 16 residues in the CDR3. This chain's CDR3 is CASSQKYRGASYGQYF. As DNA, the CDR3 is TGCGCCAGCAGCCAAAAATACAGGGGAGCGTCCTACGGGCAGTACTTC.

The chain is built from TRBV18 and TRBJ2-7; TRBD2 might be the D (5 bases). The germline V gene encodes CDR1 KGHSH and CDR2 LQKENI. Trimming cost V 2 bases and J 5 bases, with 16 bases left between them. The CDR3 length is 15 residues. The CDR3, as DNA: TGTGCCAGCTCACCAGGCCTATCTCCGCGGGACGAGCAGTACTTC. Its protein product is CASSPGLSPRDEQYF. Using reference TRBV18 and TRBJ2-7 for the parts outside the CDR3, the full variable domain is NAGVMQNPRHLVRRRGQEARLRCSPMKGHSHVYWYRQLPEEGLKFMVYLQKENIIDESGMPKERFSAEFPKEGPSILRIQQVVRGDSAAYFCASSPGLSPRDEQYFGPGTRLTVT.

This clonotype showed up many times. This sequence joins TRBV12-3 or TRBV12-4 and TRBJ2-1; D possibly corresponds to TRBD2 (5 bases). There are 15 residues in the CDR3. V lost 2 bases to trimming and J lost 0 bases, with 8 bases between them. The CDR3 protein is CASSLSGYSYNEQFF. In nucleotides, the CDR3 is TGTGCCAGCAGTTTATCGGGGTACTCCTACAATGAGCAGTTCTTC.

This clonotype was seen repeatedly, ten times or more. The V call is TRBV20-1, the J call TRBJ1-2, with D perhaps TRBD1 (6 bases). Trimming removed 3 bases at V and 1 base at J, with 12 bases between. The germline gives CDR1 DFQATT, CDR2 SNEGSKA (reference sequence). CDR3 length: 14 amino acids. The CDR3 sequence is CSARNRDGNYGYTF. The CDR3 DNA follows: TGCAGTGCTAGGAACAGGGACGGTAACTATGGCTACACCTTC.

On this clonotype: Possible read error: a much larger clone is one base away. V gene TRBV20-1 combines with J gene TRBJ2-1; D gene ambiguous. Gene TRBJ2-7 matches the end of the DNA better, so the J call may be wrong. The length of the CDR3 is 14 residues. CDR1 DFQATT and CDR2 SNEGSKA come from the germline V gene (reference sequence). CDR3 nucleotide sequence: TGCAGTGCCGCCTCGGCGGTGGCCTACAATGAGCAGTACTTC. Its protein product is CSAASAVAYNEQYF.

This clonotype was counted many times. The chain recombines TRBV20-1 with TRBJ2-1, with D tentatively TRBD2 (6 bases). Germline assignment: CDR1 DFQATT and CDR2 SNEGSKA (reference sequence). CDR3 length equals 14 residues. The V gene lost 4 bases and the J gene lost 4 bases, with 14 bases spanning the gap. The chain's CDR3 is CSAIIAAGYNEQFF. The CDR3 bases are TGCAGTGCTATCATAGCGGCCGGTTACAATGAGCAGTTCTTC.

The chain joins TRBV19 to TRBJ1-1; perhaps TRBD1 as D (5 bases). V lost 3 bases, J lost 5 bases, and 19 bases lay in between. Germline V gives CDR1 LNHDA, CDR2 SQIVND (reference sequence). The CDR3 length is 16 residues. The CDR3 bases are TGTGCCAGTAGTATCCTTGAGATGGGGGGAGGAACTGAAGCTTTCTTT. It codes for CASSILEMGGGTEAFF.

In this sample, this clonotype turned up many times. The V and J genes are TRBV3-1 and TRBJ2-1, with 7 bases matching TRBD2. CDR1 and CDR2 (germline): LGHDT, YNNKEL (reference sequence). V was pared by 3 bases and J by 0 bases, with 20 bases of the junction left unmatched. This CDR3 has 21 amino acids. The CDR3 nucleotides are TGTGCCAGCAGCCATCCACAAGTCGGGGGTAGCGGGCACTACTCCTACAATGAGCAGTTCTTC. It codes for CASSHPQVGGSGHYSYNEQFF.

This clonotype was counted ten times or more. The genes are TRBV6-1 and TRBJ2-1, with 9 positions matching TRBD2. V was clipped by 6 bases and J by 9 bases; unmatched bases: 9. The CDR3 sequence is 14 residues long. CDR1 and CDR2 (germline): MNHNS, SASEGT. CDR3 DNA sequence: TGTGCCAGCAGCGGACTAGCGAGCACAAGTGAGCAGTTCTTC. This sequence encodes CASSGLASTSEQFF.

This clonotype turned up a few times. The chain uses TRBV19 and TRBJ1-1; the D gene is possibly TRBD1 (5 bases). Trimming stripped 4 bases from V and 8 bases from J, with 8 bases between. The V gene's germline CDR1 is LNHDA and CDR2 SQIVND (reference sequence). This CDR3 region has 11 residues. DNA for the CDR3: TGTGCCAGTAGTAGACAGTTCGAAGCTTTCTTT. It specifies CASSRQFEAFF. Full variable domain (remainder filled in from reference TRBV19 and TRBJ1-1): DGGITQSPKYLFRKEGQNVTLSCEQNLNHDAMYWYRQDPGQGLRLIYYSQIVNDFQKGDIAEGYSVSREKKESFPLTVTSAQKNPTAFYLCASSRQFEAFFGQGTRLTVV.

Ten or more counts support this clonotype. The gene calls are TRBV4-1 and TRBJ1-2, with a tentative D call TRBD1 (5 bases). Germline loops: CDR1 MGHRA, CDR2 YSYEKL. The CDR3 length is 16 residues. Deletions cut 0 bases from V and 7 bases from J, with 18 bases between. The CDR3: CASSQDPGEGLSGYTF. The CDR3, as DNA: TGCGCCAGCAGCCAAGATCCGGGGGAAGGTCTTTCTGGCTACACCTTC.

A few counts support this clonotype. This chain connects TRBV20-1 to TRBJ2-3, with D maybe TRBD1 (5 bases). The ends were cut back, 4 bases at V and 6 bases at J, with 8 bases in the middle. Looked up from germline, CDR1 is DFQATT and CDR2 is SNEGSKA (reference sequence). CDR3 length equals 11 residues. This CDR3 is CSATNRDTQYF. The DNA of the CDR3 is TGCAGTGCTACCAACAGGGATACGCAGTATTTT.

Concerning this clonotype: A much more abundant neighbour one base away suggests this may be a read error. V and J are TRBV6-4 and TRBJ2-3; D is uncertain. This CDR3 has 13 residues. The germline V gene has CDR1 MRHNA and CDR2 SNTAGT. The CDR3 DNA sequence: TGTACCAGCAGTGGTGATAGCACAGATACGCAGTATTTT. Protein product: CTSSGDSTDTQYF.

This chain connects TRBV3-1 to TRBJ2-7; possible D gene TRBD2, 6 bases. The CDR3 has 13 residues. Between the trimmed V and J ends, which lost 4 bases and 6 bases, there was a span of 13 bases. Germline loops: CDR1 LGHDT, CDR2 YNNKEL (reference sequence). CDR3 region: CASSRIAGTEQYF. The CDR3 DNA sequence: TGTGCCAGCAGCCGCATCGCGGGGACCGAGCAGTACTTC.

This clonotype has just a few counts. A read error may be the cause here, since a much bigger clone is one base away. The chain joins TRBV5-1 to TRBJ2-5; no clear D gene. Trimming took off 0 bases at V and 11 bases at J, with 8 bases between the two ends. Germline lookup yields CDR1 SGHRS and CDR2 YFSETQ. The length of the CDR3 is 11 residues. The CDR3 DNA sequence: TGCGCCAGCAGCTTGGCGGATGAGCAGTACTTC. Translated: CASSLADEQYF.

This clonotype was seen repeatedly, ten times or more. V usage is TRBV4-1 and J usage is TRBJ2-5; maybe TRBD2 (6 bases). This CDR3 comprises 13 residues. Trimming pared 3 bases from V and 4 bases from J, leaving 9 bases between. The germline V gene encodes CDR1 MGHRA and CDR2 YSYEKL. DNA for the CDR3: TGCGCCAGCAGCCACCCCGGGGGAGAGACCCAGTACTTC. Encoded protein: CASSHPGGETQYF.